This TCR beta chain was recorded in a study of Graves' ophthalmopathy and Graves' hyperthyroidism. Points from the study as a whole: Among thyroid clonotypes expanded above 0.001 frequency, most also appeared in blood.

Ophthalmopathy donors showed moderate-to-severe activity, CAS ≥3, NOSPECS ≥4 and a duration under 3 months. This CDR3 has 14 amino acids. The V gene's germline CDR1 is SGHDT and CDR2 YYEEEE. The V and J ends lost 6 bases and 0 bases, in that order; junction bases with no gene match: 6. This clonotype was seen a few times. Its antigen is as yet unknown. Amplifying from RNA transcripts, the study obtained TCR beta CDR3 regions. Following a first-round RT-PCR that used HTBI primers, a second-round multiplex PCR was carried out. Each CDR3 protein is one row after TCRdb ran MiXCR on the multiplex PCR reads. Of about 640,000 distinct CDR3 sequences detected, over 40% appear once; the ten largest clones hold about 3.3%.

Sequencing was carried out using peripheral blood. The chain recombines TRBV5-6 with TRBJ2-7; 7 bases are shared with TRBD1. This clonotype was obtained from an adult man with Graves' ophthalmopathy. CDR3 bases: TGTGCCAGCATCCAGACAGGGTTCTCCTACGAGCAGTACTTC. Residues: CASIQTGFSYEQYF.